This paragraph reports one TCR beta chain. The target antigen is unknown. With 60 Vbeta and 13 Jbeta primers, the PCR was carried out. TCRdb's copy holds only in-frame clones and misses some; the assay was immunoSEQ multiplex PCR. This sample's table has about 39,000 clones. These data belong to a study of cytomegalovirus exposure and HLA in healthy donors. Whole-study findings and limits: CMV serostatus was the only immune exposure information that was available. The authors assumed roughly uniform sequencing depth across donors for presence/absence analyses.

Sequenced sample: PBMCs. The sequence derives from a woman aged 25 to 45 in good health and CMV-seropositive.

The CDR3 DNA reads TGTGCCAGCAGTGAACTGGGCGCAGCAACCCTCCACTTT. Protein product: CASSELGAATLHF. This chain connects TRBV6-1 to TRBJ1-6; D is undetermined. Trimming shortened V by 2 bases and J by 14 bases, and 13 bases separated the two germline ends. This CDR3 has 13 amino acids. Germline CDR1 reads MNHNS; CDR2 reads SASEGT.